The 20 T cell receptor beta chains presented below share a single source sample, sequenced in a study of blood T cells in healthy people across ages (dated by TCRdb to between 2014 and 2017). Libraries were prepared through 5' RACE. The instrument was an Illumina HiSeq 2500. A second roughly 6 to 12 cycle PCR used a sample-barcoded 5' primer and a J-beta primer mix. TCRdb reprocessed the public reads (quality trimming at Q25 with fastp, clone calling with MiXCR) and kept in-frame beta chains. One record per CDR3 amino acid sequence lists the most common genes and DNA. Recorded for this sample are around 870,000 distinct CDR3 sequences; 29% of them occurred a single time. The ten largest clones add up to about 18% of the sample. Sequencing input: blood. These receptors originate from a woman of 80 years or more in good health.

At least ten counts were recorded for this clonotype. J is TRBJ1-6 and V is TRBV20-1, with D possibly matching TRBD1 (5 bases). Per the germline V gene, CDR1 is DFQATT and CDR2 is SNEGSKA (reference sequence). The length of the CDR3 is 13 residues. Trimming removed 2 bases from V and 5 bases from J, with 7 bases in between. The CDR3 nucleotides are TGCAGTGCTAGACAGGGTCATAATTCACCCCTCCACTTT. Its protein product is CSARQGHNSPLHF.

The chain joins TRBV29-1 to TRBJ2-7; D remains unclear. In germline, CDR1 is SQVTM, CDR2 ANQGSEA. This CDR3 has 8 residues. CDR3 in DNA: TGCGCAGGCTACGAGCAGTACTTC. Translating gives CAGYEQYF.

This clonotype showed up just a few times. A single base separates this from a much larger clone, so it may be a read error. The rearrangement uses TRBV29-1 and TRBJ2-7; D is possibly TRBD1 or TRBD2 (5 bases each). CDR1 and CDR2 (germline): SQVTM, ANQGSEA. V lost 3 bases and J 7 bases, leaving 16 bases between the germline ends. The CDR3 contains 13 residues. The CDR3 loop reads CSVDGTAYNEQYF. The CDR3 nucleotides read TGCAGCGTTGATGGGACGGCCTACAATGAGCAGTACTTC.

This clonotype has at least ten counts. The J gene is TRBJ2-1, the V gene TRBV9, with 7 bases aligning to TRBD1. CDR3 length: 15 amino acids. The V and J ends lost 0 bases and 4 bases, in that order; junction bases with no gene match: 4. The germline V gene has CDR1 SGDLS and CDR2 YYNGEE. DNA of the CDR3: TGTGCCAGCAGCGTAGATGGGACAGTTTACAATGAGCAGTTCTTC. This codes for CASSVDGTVYNEQFF.

Only a few counts were recorded for this clonotype. With a much larger clone just one base away, this may be a read error. The rearrangement uses TRBV27 and TRBJ2-7; perhaps TRBD1 as D (6 bases). The tail of the sequence fits TRBJ2-5 better, so the J call may be wrong. The CDR3 runs to 16 residues. Germline V gene data show CDR1 as MNHEY and CDR2 as SMNVEV (reference sequence). The CDR3 protein is CASSPTPGAPRETQYF. CDR3 in DNA: TGTGCCAGCAGCCCTACACCAGGGGCGCCCCGGGAGACCCAGTACTTC.

This clonotype has a count of ten or more. This chain links TRBV20-1 with TRBJ1-2; D call uncertain. This CDR3 comprises 13 residues. The germline CDR1 and CDR2 sequences are DFQATT and SNEGSKA (reference sequence). V lost 5 bases and J 5 bases, leaving 15 bases between the germline ends. The CDR3 spells CSAPDSGSYGYTF. CDR3 coding DNA: TGCAGTGCTCCGGACTCAGGCAGTTATGGCTACACCTTC.

The chain is built from TRBV24-1 and TRBJ2-3; 7 bases fit TRBD2. The CDR3 is 14 amino acids. V shed 8 bases and J 4 bases; nucleotides not matched to a gene: 8. The germline V gene has CDR1 KGHDR and CDR2 SFDVKD. The CDR3 nucleotides are TGTGCCACCACTAGCGGTCGGTTCGCAGATACGCAGTATTTT. Its protein product is CATTSGRFADTQYF.

This clonotype has a handful of counts. The V call is TRBV15, the J call TRBJ1-1, with 8 bases fitting TRBD1. Trimming took 5 bases from V and 4 from J; bases not matched to a gene: 6. The CDR3 loop spans 14 amino acids. Germline values: CDR1 LNHNV, CDR2 YYDKDF (reference sequence). Written as DNA, the CDR3 is TGTGCCACCAGCGGATCCACAGGGGGCACTGAAGCTTTCTTT. Residues: CATSGSTGGTEAFF. The variable domain in full, with the rest retrieved from reference TRBV15 and TRBJ1-1, is DAMVIQNPRYQVTQFGKPVTLSCSQTLNHNVMYWYQQKSSQAPKLLFHYYDKDFNNEADTPDNFQSRRPNTSFCFLDIRSPGLGDTAMYLCATSGSTGGTEAFFGQGTRLTVV.

This rearrangement joins TRBV12-3 or TRBV12-4 to TRBJ2-2; 10 positions match TRBD1. CDR3 length: 15 residues. With V trimmed by 3 bases and J by 4 bases, 2 bases remained unmatched. This chain's CDR3 is CASSFRQGATGELFF. CDR3 coding DNA: TGTGCCAGCAGTTTTCGACAGGGGGCCACCGGGGAGCTGTTTTTT.

The sample holds many counts of this clonotype. This chain joins TRBV6-5 and TRBJ1-6; no reliable D call. The CDR3 spans 13 residues. Trimming cost V 0 bases and J 8 bases, with 5 bases left between them. Germline V CDR1 and CDR2: MNHEY, SVGAGI. The CDR3 nucleotides read TGTGCCAGCAGTTACTCGAGAGATTCACCCCTCCACTTT. It is translated as CASSYSRDSPLHF.

This chain joins TRBV2 and TRBJ1-2; D gene ambiguous. The CDR3 is made up of 13 amino acids. Germline V lookup: CDR1 SNHLY, CDR2 FYNNEI. V was trimmed by 5 bases and J by 8 bases, leaving 15 bases between them. CDR3 DNA: TGTGCCAGCAGTCTAGGGAGATTGGAGGGCTACACCTTC. It specifies CASSLGRLEGYTF. The full variable domain, in which reference TRBV2 and TRBJ1-2 provide the parts outside the CDR3, is EPEVTQTPSHQVTQMGQEVILRCVPISNHLYFYWYRQILGQKVEFLVSFYNNEISEKSEIFDDQFSVERPDGSNFTLKIRSTKLEDSAMYFCASSLGRLEGYTFGSGTRLTVV.

As regards this clonotype: A much larger clone sits a single nucleotide away, making a read error possible. The chain is built from TRBV20-1 and TRBJ2-7, with D maybe TRBD2 (5 bases). The germline CDR1 and CDR2 sequences are DFQATT and SNEGSKA (reference sequence). The CDR3 contains 11 residues. With 5 bases removed from V and 6 bases from J, the gap between germline ends came to 11 bases. The CDR3 DNA reads as TGCAGTGCTGGGAGACTAATCGAGCAGTACTTC. It specifies CSAGRLIEQYF.

This clonotype was observed a few times. The J gene is TRBJ2-1, the V gene TRBV19, with 8 bases that match TRBD2. J gave up 1 base and V 4 bases, and 3 bases lay outside the gene matches. CDR3 size: 15 residues. Germline V gene sequence: CDR1 LNHDA, CDR2 SQIVND (reference sequence). CDR3: CASSRRGGSYNEQFF. CDR3 sequence (DNA): TGTGCCAGTAGTAGGCGCGGGGGGTCCTACAATGAGCAGTTCTTC.

A single count supports this clonotype. This sequence may be a read error, since a much larger clone differs from it by one base. The chain uses TRBV6-5 and TRBJ2-1, with D possibly being TRBD1 (6 bases). CDR1 MNHEY and CDR2 SVGAGI come from the germline V gene. This CDR3 comprises 15 residues. The DNA for the CDR3 is TGTGCCAGCAGCGACACGGGGACAACCTACAATGGGCAGTTCTTC. This gives the protein CASSDTGTTYNGQFF.

For this clonotype: Being one base from a much bigger clone, this may be a read error. V and J are TRBV6-1 and TRBJ2-4, with 9 bases lining up with TRBD2. The J call may be mistaken, given a closer DNA end match to TRBJ2-5. This CDR3 comprises 14 residues. Per the germline V gene, CDR1 is MNHNS and CDR2 is SASEGT. CDR3 sequence reads: CAGTSGPIGETQYF. CDR3 coding DNA: TGTGCCGGCACTAGCGGGCCCATTGGTGAGACCCAGTACTTC.

This sequence joins TRBV6-2 or TRBV6-3 and TRBJ2-5; 7 bases are shared with TRBD1. The CDR3 contains 15 residues. CDR1 and CDR2 from the germline V gene are MNHEY and SVGEGT. V shed 2 bases, J shed 5 bases, and the junction held 8 bases outside the gene matches. CDR3 coding DNA: TGTGCCAGCAGTTACCTGGGACAGCCCTATGAGACCCAGTACTTC. Protein: CASSYLGQPYETQYF.

The chain joins TRBV24-1 to TRBJ1-2, with unresolved D. V gave up 3 bases and J gave up 4 bases, with 11 bases separating them. The germline CDR1 and CDR2 sequences are KGHDR and SFDVKD. This CDR3 comprises 14 residues. The CDR3 reads CATSDSWKRYGYTF. As DNA, the CDR3 is TGTGCCACCAGTGATAGTTGGAAGCGCTATGGCTACACCTTC.

This clonotype came up many times. The chain joins TRBV4-3 to TRBJ2-1; no clear D. The V gene lost 2 bases and the J gene lost 9 bases, with 11 bases spanning the gap. CDR1 is LGHNA, CDR2 YSLEER, per germline. This CDR3 has 13 amino acids. The CDR3 here is CASSQLPDGEQFF. DNA for the CDR3: TGCGCCAGCAGCCAACTCCCGGACGGTGAGCAGTTCTTC.

The chain couples TRBV12-3 or TRBV12-4 to TRBJ1-6; 7 nucleotides match TRBD1. The CDR3 loop spans 14 amino acids. The V and J ends lost 9 bases and 8 bases, in that order; junction bases with no gene match: 10. CDR3 region: CASTTGARDSPLHF. CDR3 bases: TGTGCCAGTACTACAGGGGCCCGGGATTCACCCCTCCACTTT.

This clonotype was observed many times. The genes are TRBV6-5 and TRBJ2-3; TRBD1 matches 8 bases. CDR1 and CDR2 (germline): MNHEY, SVGAGI. J was trimmed by 2 bases and V by 10 bases; bases with no gene match: 14. The CDR3 is made up of 16 amino acids. CDR3: CATQPLGQGNTDTQYF. The CDR3 nucleotides read TGTGCCACACAGCCCCTCGGACAGGGCAACACAGATACGCAGTATTTT.